The 29 T cell receptor beta chains below all came from one sample that was sequenced in a study of T cell responses to AZD1222 COVID-19 vaccine (dated by TCRdb to the early 2020s). The time point label corresponds to: baseline before first vaccination. The receptor library was made with the immunoSEQ multiplex PCR assay. TCRdb took this table from immuneACCESS and kept in-frame rearrangements with V and J called. Such tables lack part of the clones; where checked against another copy, unresolved V genes explain under half of the gap, and the rest is unexplained. This sample gives 130,000 or so clones in total; roughly 93% of them show up just once. The biggest ten clones account for approximately 1.5% of the sample. The sample here was peripheral blood, taken on day 0 of AZD1222 vaccination. The origin of the receptors is an adult in good health.

The chain joins TRBV9 to TRBJ2-1; the D is unclear. The V gene lost 4 bases and the J gene lost 0 bases, with 17 bases spanning the gap. The germline V gene has CDR1 SGDLS and CDR2 YYNGEE. This CDR3 comprises 17 residues. The CDR3 loop reads CASSPRTRSLSYNEQFF. The DNA for the CDR3 is TGTGCCAGCAGCCCCAGGACCCGTAGCCTCTCCTACAATGAGCAGTTCTTC. Combining the CDR3 with reference TRBV9 and TRBJ2-1 gives the whole variable domain DSGVTQTPKHLITATGQRVTLRCSPRSGDLSVYWYQQSLDQGLQFLIQYYNGEERAKGNILERFSAQQFPDLHSELNLSSLELGDSALYFCASSPRTRSLSYNEQFFGPGTRLTVL.

The V and J genes are TRBV9 and TRBJ1-3; D is undetermined. Germline CDR1 is SGDLS and CDR2 is YYNGEE. V shed 0 bases and J shed 0 bases, with 7 bases lying between them. The CDR3 extends over 15 amino acids. As DNA, the CDR3 is TGTGCCAGCAGCGTAGCTAGCAGCTCTGGAAACACCATATATTTT. It encodes CASSVASSSGNTIYF.

V is TRBV5-4 and J is TRBJ2-5; either TRBD1 or TRBD2 may supply D (6 bases each). CDR1 is SGHNT and CDR2 is YYREEE in the germline V gene (reference sequence). There are 14 residues in the CDR3. Trimming left V 2 bases short and J 5 bases short, with 13 bases between. The CDR3 nucleotides read TGTGCCAGCAGCTTACAGGGTGGGGGGGAGACCCAGTACTTC. Protein sequence: CASSLQGGGETQYF.

The chain couples TRBV3-1 (or the pseudogene TRBV3-2) to TRBJ1-2; 8 positions match TRBD1. This CDR3 comprises 14 residues. Trimming cost V 4 bases and J 3 bases; bases outside gene matches: 4. Germline CDR1 LGHDT, CDR2 YNNKEL (reference sequence). The CDR3 coding sequence is TGTGCCAGCAGCCCCCAGGGGGCGGACTATGGCTACACCTTC. Amino acids: CASSPQGADYGYTF.

CDR3 loop: CASSLDREYGYTF. The CDR3 region has the DNA TGTGCCAGCTCACTAGACAGGGAGTATGGCTACACCTTC. The chain links TRBV18 to TRBJ1-2; 7 nucleotides line up with TRBD1. Germline V gene data show CDR1 as KGHSH and CDR2 as LQKENI. The CDR3 length is 13 residues. The ends lost 4 bases at V and 5 bases at J; junction bases unmatched: 4. The full variable domain, in which reference TRBV18 and TRBJ1-2 provide the parts outside the CDR3, is NAGVMQNPRHLVRRRGQEARLRCSPMKGHSHVYWYRQLPEEGLKFMVYLQKENIIDESGMPKERFSAEFPKEGPSILRIQQVVRGDSAAYFCASSLDREYGYTFGSGTRLTVV.

This chain uses TRBV10-3 with TRBJ1-5; D gene unclear. The CDR3 extends over 15 amino acids. Between the trimmed V and J ends, which lost 0 bases and 0 bases, there was a span of 6 bases. Germline loops: CDR1 ENHRY, CDR2 SYGVKD. This chain's CDR3 is CAISESDGSNQPQHF. CDR3 bases: TGTGCCATCAGTGAGTCGGACGGTAGCAATCAGCCCCAGCATTTT.

V and J are TRBV28 and TRBJ1-5, with no clear D. Trimming cost V 3 bases and J 6 bases, with 6 bases left between them. The CDR3 consists of 12 residues. Germline V CDR1 and CDR2: MDHEN, SYDVKM. The CDR3 region is CASSFRFQPQHF. The CDR3 bases are TGTGCCAGCAGTTTCCGGTTTCAGCCCCAGCATTTT.

The V gene is TRBV24-1, the J gene TRBJ2-1; 7 nucleotides agree with TRBD2. Germline loops: CDR1 KGHDR, CDR2 SFDVKD. The CDR3 totals 17 residues. The V segment lost 4 bases and the J segment 3 bases; nucleotides outside the gene matches: 11. This chain's CDR3 is CATSEPPSGSGYNEQFF. The DNA for the CDR3 is TGTGCCACCAGTGAACCTCCTAGCGGATCGGGCTACAATGAGCAGTTCTTC.

Only one count was recorded for this clone. The rearrangement links TRBV24-1 to TRBJ2-5; 11 bases map to TRBD1. The trim removed 4 bases at V and 5 bases at J, leaving 5 bases unmatched. The germline CDR1 and CDR2 sequences are KGHDR and SFDVKD. CDR3 size: 15 residues. CDR3 sequence reads: CATSDLGQGAETQYF. The CDR3 region has the DNA TGTGCCACCAGTGACTTAGGACAGGGGGCGGAGACCCAGTACTTC.

The chain recombines TRBV6-1 with TRBJ1-3; D not certain. The CDR3 is made up of 13 amino acids. Germline V gene data show CDR1 as MNHNS and CDR2 as SASEGT. V lost 1 base and J 4 bases, leaving 5 bases between the germline ends. In nucleotides, the CDR3 is TGTGCCAGCAGTGAAGTAAGGGGAAACACCATATATTTT. Residues: CASSEVRGNTIYF.

As to this clone: The junction shows a germline mismatch at one end, possibly a read error. V is TRBV19 and J is TRBJ1-2; 7 nucleotides match TRBD1. CDR1 is LNHDA and CDR2 is SQIVND in the germline V gene (reference sequence). The CDR3 loop spans 13 amino acids. Here the CDR3 DNA reads TGTGTCAGTAACCCAGGGGGTTACTATGGCTACACCTTC. This gives the protein CVSNPGGYYGYTF.

V and J are TRBV11-3 and TRBJ2-1, with a tentative D call TRBD2 (6 bases). The CDR3 runs to 12 residues. V was pared by 10 bases and J by 6 bases, with 13 bases between. Germline CDR1 and CDR2: SGHNT and YENEEA. In DNA, the CDR3 is TGTGCCATCGGGGGAGTTACCAATGAGCAGTTCTTC. This gives the protein CAIGGVTNEQFF.

The rearrangement links TRBV5-1 to TRBJ2-7; no clear D. CDR3 length: 12 amino acids. CDR1 and CDR2 (germline): SGHRS, YFSETQ. Trimming cost V 4 bases and J 2 bases, with 7 bases left between them. The CDR3 DNA follows: TGCGCCAGCAGCGAGACGGCCTACGAGCAGTACTTC. This translates into CASSETAYEQYF.

Comments on this clone: Other nucleotide sequences from this sample produce the same CDR3. The chain employs TRBV7-9 and TRBJ1-2, with D maybe TRBD1 (5 bases). Germline values: CDR1 SEHNR, CDR2 FQNEAQ (reference sequence). V lost 3 bases to trimming and J lost 0 bases, with 5 bases between them. The CDR3 runs to 13 residues. In DNA, the CDR3 is TGTGCCAGCAGCTTGGGGGCTAACTATGGCTACACCTTC. This codes for CASSLGANYGYTF.

The genes are TRBV19 and TRBJ1-1, with a possible D match to TRBD1 (6 bases). Germline V gene sequence: CDR1 LNHDA, CDR2 SQIVND (reference sequence). Trimming removed 5 bases from V and 3 bases from J, with 10 bases in between. The CDR3 length is 13 residues. The chain's CDR3 is CASSFGQYTEAFF. DNA for the CDR3: TGTGCCAGTAGTTTTGGACAGTACACTGAAGCTTTCTTT. Drawing the rest from reference TRBV19 and TRBJ1-1, the complete variable domain is DGGITQSPKYLFRKEGQNVTLSCEQNLNHDAMYWYRQDPGQGLRLIYYSQIVNDFQKGDIAEGYSVSREKKESFPLTVTSAQKNPTAFYLCASSFGQYTEAFFGQGTRLTVV.

V gene TRBV10-2 combines with J gene TRBJ2-6; 9 positions agree with TRBD1. The CDR3 covers 17 residues. J lost 0 bases, V lost 5 bases, and 5 bases had no gene match. In germline, CDR1 is WSHSY, CDR2 SAAADI. The DNA for the CDR3 is TGCGCCAGCAGTCTTACAGGGGGCAGCTCTGGGGCCAACGTCCTGACTTTC. Amino acids: CASSLTGGSSGANVLTF.

The chain links TRBV19 to TRBJ1-4, with a tentative D call TRBD1 (6 bases). The CDR3 contains 16 residues. The germline V gene encodes CDR1 LNHDA and CDR2 SQIVND (reference sequence). V was pared by 3 bases and J by 3 bases, with 14 bases between. CDR3 sequence reads: CASSIRGAPANEKLFF. The CDR3 DNA follows: TGTGCCAGTAGTATCCGGGGGGCGCCGGCTAATGAAAAACTGTTTTTT.

This rearrangement joins TRBV2 to TRBJ1-5; no firm D call. Germline values: CDR1 SNHLY, CDR2 FYNNEI. There are 12 residues in the CDR3. The V and J ends lost 6 bases and 5 bases respectively, with 8 bases between them. CDR3 region: CASRFGDQPQHF. CDR3 sequence (DNA): TGTGCCAGCAGGTTCGGGGATCAGCCCCAGCATTTT.

This clone occurred a few times. The chain couples TRBV30 to TRBJ1-2; D not certain. V dropped 5 bases and J dropped 0 bases, with 4 bases sitting between them. CDR1 and CDR2 from the germline V gene are GTSNPN and SVGIG (reference sequence). The CDR3 extends over 11 amino acids. CDR3 sequence reads: CAWGANYGYTF. The CDR3 nucleotides read TGTGCCTGGGGAGCTAACTATGGCTACACCTTC.

DNA of the CDR3: TGTGCCAGCAGCACCCCAACGACTAGCGGGGTACAAGAGACCCAGTACTTC. Protein sequence: CASSTPTTSGVQETQYF. The chain has TRBV9 and TRBJ2-5; TRBD2 aligns across 11 bases. The CDR3 has 17 amino acids. Germline CDR1 reads SGDLS; CDR2 reads YYNGEE. V shed 4 bases and J 2 bases; nucleotides not matched to a gene: 10.

The chain recombines TRBV6-2 or TRBV6-3 with TRBJ1-1; D may be TRBD1 (5 bases). V was shortened by 2 bases and J by 3 bases, with 19 bases between the two germline ends. The CDR3 length is 17 residues. The germline V gene has CDR1 MNHEY and CDR2 SVGEGT. CDR3 coding DNA: TGTGCCAGCAGTTACCCACCTTCGGGGGTTGGGTACACTGAAGCTTTCTTT. Its protein product is CASSYPPSGVGYTEAFF.

The chain has TRBV7-9 and TRBJ2-3; D is uncertain. Germline V gene data show CDR1 as SEHNR and CDR2 as FQNEAQ (reference sequence). V was trimmed by 3 bases and J by 0 bases, leaving 4 bases between them. This CDR3 comprises 13 residues. CDR3 nucleotides: TGTGCCAGCAGCTTGGCTAGCACAGATACGCAGTATTTT. As protein: CASSLASTDTQYF.

The V call is TRBV4-1, the J call TRBJ2-7; TRBD2 might be the D (6 bases). Germline lookup yields CDR1 MGHRA and CDR2 YSYEKL. The CDR3 is made up of 18 amino acids. With 0 bases removed from V and 4 bases from J, the gap between germline ends came to 22 bases. The CDR3: CASSQEFGGRFTVYEQYF. The DNA of the CDR3 is TGCGCCAGCAGCCAAGAGTTCGGGGGACGTTTTACCGTTTACGAGCAGTACTTC.

The rearrangement joins TRBV2 to TRBJ1-6, with a tentative D call TRBD1 (5 bases). Trimming removed 6 bases from V and 7 bases from J, with 13 bases in between. CDR3 length: 14 residues. In germline, CDR1 is SNHLY, CDR2 FYNNEI. CDR3 in DNA: TGTGCCAGCAGGGGGGGGTCGAGGAATTCACCCCTCCACTTT. Protein sequence: CASRGGSRNSPLHF.

V usage is TRBV18 and J usage is TRBJ2-3; tentative D call: TRBD1 (5 bases). The CDR3 loop spans 13 amino acids. Germline CDR1 and CDR2: KGHSH and LQKENI. With 5 bases removed from V and 6 bases from J, the gap between germline ends came to 12 bases. The CDR3 spells CASSMDTKDTQYF. The CDR3 nucleotides are TGTGCCAGCTCAATGGACACGAAGGATACGCAGTATTTT.

This clone occurred once. The J gene is TRBJ1-6, the V gene TRBV7-3, with a weak D call TRBD1 (6 bases). Germline loops: CDR1 SGHTA, CDR2 FQGTGA. The CDR3 extends over 16 amino acids. V was shortened by 6 bases and J by 2 bases, with 14 bases between the two germline ends. The CDR3 DNA is TGTGCCAGCAGGCCCCCTCAGGGGCCCTATAATTCACCCCTCCACTTT. This translates into CASRPPQGPYNSPLHF.

The chain recombines TRBV19 with TRBJ1-5; 7 bases fit TRBD1. The CDR3 spans 15 residues. Germline V gene data show CDR1 as LNHDA and CDR2 as SQIVND (reference sequence). The V segment lost 7 bases and the J segment 2 bases; nucleotides outside the gene matches: 8. In DNA, the CDR3 is TGTGCCAGTAACTATGACGGGACAGGCAATCAGCCCCAGCATTTT. It translates to CASNYDGTGNQPQHF. The whole variable domain, remainder taken from reference TRBV19 and TRBJ1-5, is DGGITQSPKYLFRKEGQNVTLSCEQNLNHDAMYWYRQDPGQGLRLIYYSQIVNDFQKGDIAEGYSVSREKKESFPLTVTSAQKNPTAFYLCASNYDGTGNQPQHFGDGTRLSIL.

This chain connects TRBV6-2 or TRBV6-3 to TRBJ2-1; no clear D. The CDR3 covers 13 residues. Per germline, CDR1 MNHEY and CDR2 SVGEGT. Between the trimmed V and J ends, which lost 5 bases and 4 bases, there was a span of 9 bases. CDR3 nucleotide sequence: TGTGCCAGCAGTACGGACCGATACAATGAGCAGTTCTTC. Translated, it gives CASSTDRYNEQFF.

This chain connects TRBV7-9 to TRBJ2-1, with D possibly being TRBD2 (6 bases). This CDR3 is built from 14 residues. Per germline, CDR1 SEHNR and CDR2 FQNEAQ (reference sequence). The V and J ends lost 2 bases and 8 bases respectively, with 13 bases between them. The CDR3 loop reads CASSLIGREDEQFF. The CDR3 DNA is TGTGCCAGCAGCTTAATCGGCAGGGAGGATGAGCAGTTCTTC.